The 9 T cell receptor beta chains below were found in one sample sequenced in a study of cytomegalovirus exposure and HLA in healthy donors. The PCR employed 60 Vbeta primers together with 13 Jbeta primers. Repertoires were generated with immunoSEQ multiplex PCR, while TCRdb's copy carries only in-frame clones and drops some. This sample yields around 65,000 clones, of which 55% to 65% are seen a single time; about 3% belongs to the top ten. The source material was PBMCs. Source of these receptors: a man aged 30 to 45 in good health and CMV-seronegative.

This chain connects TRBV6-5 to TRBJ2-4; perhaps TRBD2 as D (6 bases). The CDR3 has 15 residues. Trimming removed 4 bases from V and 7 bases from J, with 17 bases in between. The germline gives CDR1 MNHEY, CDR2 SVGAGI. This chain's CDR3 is CASSSLLTSYNIQYF. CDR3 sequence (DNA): TGTGCCAGCAGTTCCCTCCTCACTAGCTACAACATTCAGTACTTC.

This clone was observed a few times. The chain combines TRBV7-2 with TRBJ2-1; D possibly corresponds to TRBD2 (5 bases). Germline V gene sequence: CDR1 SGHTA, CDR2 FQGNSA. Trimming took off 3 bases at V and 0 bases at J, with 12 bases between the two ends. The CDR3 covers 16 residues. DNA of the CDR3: TGTGCCAGCAGCTTGGCCACTAGGAGCTCCTACAATGAGCAGTTCTTC. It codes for CASSLATRSSYNEQFF.

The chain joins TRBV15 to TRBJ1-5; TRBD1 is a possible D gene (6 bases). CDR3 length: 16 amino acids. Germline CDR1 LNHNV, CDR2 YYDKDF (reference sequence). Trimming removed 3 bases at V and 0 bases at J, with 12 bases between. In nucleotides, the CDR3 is TGTGCCACCAGCAGGGGACACGCCAATAGCAATCAGCCCCAGCATTTT. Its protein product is CATSRGHANSNQPQHF. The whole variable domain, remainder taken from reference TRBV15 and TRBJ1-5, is DAMVIQNPRYQVTQFGKPVTLSCSQTLNHNVMYWYQQKSSQAPKLLFHYYDKDFNNEADTPDNFQSRRPNTSFCFLDIRSPGLGDTAMYLCATSRGHANSNQPQHFGDGTRLSIL.

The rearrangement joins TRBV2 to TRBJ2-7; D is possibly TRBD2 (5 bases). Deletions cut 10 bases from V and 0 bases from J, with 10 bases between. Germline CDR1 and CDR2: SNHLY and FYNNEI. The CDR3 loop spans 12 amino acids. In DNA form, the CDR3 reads TGTGCCATTTCGGGGTTCTCCTACGAGCAGTACTTC. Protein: CAISGFSYEQYF.

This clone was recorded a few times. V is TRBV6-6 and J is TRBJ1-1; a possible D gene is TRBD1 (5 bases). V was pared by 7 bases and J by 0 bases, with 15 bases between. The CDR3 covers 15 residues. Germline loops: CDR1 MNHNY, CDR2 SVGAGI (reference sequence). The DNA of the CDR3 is TGTGCCAGCACTTGGGTCGGGGGGTTGAACACTGAAGCTTTCTTT. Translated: CASTWVGGLNTEAFF.

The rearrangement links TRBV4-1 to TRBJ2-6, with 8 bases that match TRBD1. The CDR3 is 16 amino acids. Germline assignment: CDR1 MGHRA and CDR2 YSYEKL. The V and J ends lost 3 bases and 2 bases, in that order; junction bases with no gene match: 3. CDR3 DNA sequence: TGCGCCAGCAGCCACGCACAGGGGGCTGGGGCCAACGTCCTGACTTTC. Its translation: CASSHAQGAGANVLTF.

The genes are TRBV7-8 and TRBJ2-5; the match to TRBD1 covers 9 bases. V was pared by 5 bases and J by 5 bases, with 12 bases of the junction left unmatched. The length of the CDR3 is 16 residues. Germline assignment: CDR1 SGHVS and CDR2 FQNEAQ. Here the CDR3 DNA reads TGTGCCAGCAGCCCGCTGGACAGGGGTCCGACCGAGACCCAGTACTTC. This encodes CASSPLDRGPTETQYF. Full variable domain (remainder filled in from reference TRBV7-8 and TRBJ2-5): GAGVSQSPRYKVAKRGQDVALRCDPISGHVSLFWYQQALGQGPEFLTYFQNEAQLDKSGLPSDRFFAERPEGSVSTLKIQRTQQEDSAVYLCASSPLDRGPTETQYFGPGTRLLVL.

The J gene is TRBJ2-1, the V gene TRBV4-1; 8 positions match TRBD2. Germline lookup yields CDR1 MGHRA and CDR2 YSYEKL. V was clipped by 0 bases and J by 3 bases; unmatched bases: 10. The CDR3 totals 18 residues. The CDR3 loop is CASSQDSEEREFYNEQFF. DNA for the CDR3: TGCGCCAGCAGCCAAGATTCCGAGGAGCGGGAGTTCTACAATGAGCAGTTCTTC.

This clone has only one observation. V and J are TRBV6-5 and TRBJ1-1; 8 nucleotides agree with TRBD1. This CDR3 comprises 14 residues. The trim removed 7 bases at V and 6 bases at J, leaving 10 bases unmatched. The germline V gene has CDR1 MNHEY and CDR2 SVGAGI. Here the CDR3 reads CASIRQGRMSEAFF. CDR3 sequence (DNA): TGTGCCAGCATCCGACAGGGGAGAATGTCTGAAGCTTTCTTT.